Each of the 18 T cell receptor beta chains below was sequenced from the same sample in a study of regulatory T cells in long-lasting Graves disease. The time point here: persistent/refractory GD, antithyroid drugs over 5 years with positive TRAb. RNA from PBMCs was the source of the TCR library. Relying on iRepertoire HTBI primers and Arm-PCR of CDR3 regions, the team built TCR beta libraries. MiXCR, applied by TCRdb to the multiplex PCR reads, yields one record per CDR3 protein. The sample lists about 660,000 distinct CDR3 sequences, 25% to 35% occurring once. This material consisted of peripheral blood mononuclear cells (PBMCs), taken when the disease was refractory, from a patient treated with antithyroid drugs. These receptors all stem from a female donor with Graves disease.

The sample holds a few counts of this clonotype. This chain uses TRBV18 with TRBJ1-4; possibly TRBD1 for D (5 bases). V lost 5 bases and J lost 5, with 12 bases in between. The CDR3 covers 14 residues. Germline V gives CDR1 KGHSH, CDR2 LQKENI. CDR3 sequence (DNA): TGTGCCAGCTCAGCGACAGAACGAAATGAAAAACTGTTTTTT. Translation: CASSATERNEKLFF.

The J gene is TRBJ1-2, the V gene TRBV4-2; the match to TRBD1 covers 7 bases. Germline trimming cut 1 base from V and 8 bases from J; bases unmatched to any gene: 10. Germline assignment: CDR1 LGHNA and CDR2 YNFKEQ. This CDR3 is built from 15 residues. CDR3 sequence: CASSQARQGPQGYTF. CDR3 nucleotides: TGTGCCAGCAGCCAAGCCAGACAGGGTCCGCAAGGCTACACCTTC.

This clonotype was detected only a few times. The chain recombines TRBV9 with TRBJ1-6; the D is unclear. V lost 0 bases and J 6 bases, leaving 7 bases between the germline ends. The germline gives CDR1 SGDLS, CDR2 YYNGEE. This CDR3 comprises 14 residues. CDR3 amino acids: CASSVGPANSPLHF. In DNA form, the CDR3 reads TGTGCCAGCAGCGTAGGTCCGGCTAATTCACCCCTCCACTTT.

The rearrangement joins TRBV14 to TRBJ1-2; D ambiguous. This CDR3 spans 13 amino acids. The germline gives CDR1 SGHDN, CDR2 FVKESK. V lost 4 bases and J lost 8, with 14 bases in between. The CDR3 loop is CASSPKVGAGYTF. The CDR3 DNA reads as TGTGCCAGCAGCCCAAAGGTGGGAGCGGGCTACACCTTC.

The chain combines TRBV19 with TRBJ1-5, with TRBD1 as a possible D gene (5 bases). V gave up 3 bases and J gave up 2 bases, with 11 bases separating them. The CDR3 contains 15 residues. Germline V gene lookup returns CDR1 LNHDA and CDR2 SQIVND (reference sequence). This CDR3 is CASSITEQGNQPQHF. CDR3 DNA sequence: TGTGCCAGTAGTATTACCGAACAGGGCAATCAGCCCCAGCATTTT. Full variable domain (outside the CDR3, taken from reference TRBV19 and TRBJ1-5): DGGITQSPKYLFRKEGQNVTLSCEQNLNHDAMYWYRQDPGQGLRLIYYSQIVNDFQKGDIAEGYSVSREKKESFPLTVTSAQKNPTAFYLCASSITEQGNQPQHFGDGTRLSIL.

The chain links TRBV29-1 to TRBJ1-1; D remains unclear. Germline loops: CDR1 SQVTM, CDR2 ANQGSEA. Trimming shortened V by 3 bases and J by 0 bases, and 8 bases separated the two germline ends. CDR3 length: 13 residues. CDR3 nucleotides: TGCAGCGTTGATTTGGGGATGAACACTGAAGCTTTCTTT. Encoded protein: CSVDLGMNTEAFF.

This clonotype was seen repeatedly, ten times or more. V gene TRBV2 combines with J gene TRBJ2-7; D could derive from TRBD1 or TRBD2 (6 bases each). The CDR3 consists of 12 residues. Trimming shortened V by 7 bases and J by 5 bases, and 12 bases separated the two germline ends. CDR1 is SNHLY and CDR2 is FYNNEI in the germline V gene. The CDR3 DNA sequence: TGTGCCAGCATAGGGGGGAGCCACGAGCAGTACTTC. It yields the protein CASIGGSHEQYF. Full variable domain (missing parts from reference TRBV2 and TRBJ2-7): EPEVTQTPSHQVTQMGQEVILRCVPISNHLYFYWYRQILGQKVEFLVSFYNNEISEKSEIFDDQFSVERPDGSNFTLKIRSTKLEDSAMYFCASIGGSHEQYFGPGTRLTVT.

This sequence joins TRBV12-3 or TRBV12-4 and TRBJ1-1, with 7 bases that match TRBD1. The CDR3 is 13 amino acids. The J segment lost 4 bases and the V segment lost 6 bases, leaving 5 bases of the junction unmatched. As DNA, the CDR3 is TGTGCCAGCAGGAAACAGGGGCCCACTGAAGCTTTCTTT. Protein product: CASRKQGPTEAFF.

CDR3 in DNA: TGTGCCAGCAGTTCCACAGGTGGTCAGCCCCAGCATTTT. This codes for CASSSTGGQPQHF. The chain uses TRBV6-5 and TRBJ1-5, with D tentatively TRBD1 (5 bases). V was pared by 4 bases and J by 6 bases, with 10 bases between. The CDR3 contains 13 residues. The V gene's germline CDR1 is MNHEY and CDR2 SVGAGI.

The chain links TRBV15 to TRBJ1-5; tentative D call: TRBD1 (5 bases). The CDR3 runs 14 residues. V was cut by 3 bases and J by 6 bases, with 12 bases left in between. CDR1 is LNHNV, CDR2 YYDKDF, per germline (reference sequence). Here the CDR3 DNA reads TGTGCCACCAGCAGGGAGGGACCCGGTCAGCCCCAGCATTTT. It codes for CATSREGPGQPQHF.

The genes are TRBV5-1 and TRBJ1-1, with D tentatively TRBD1 (5 bases). Germline CDR1 is SGHRS and CDR2 is YFSETQ. The length of the CDR3 is 13 residues. V was pared by 2 bases and J by 6 bases, with 11 bases between. The CDR3 nucleotides read TGCGCCAGCAGCTTCGGAGGGGTCCCTGAAGCTTTCTTT. Translated: CASSFGGVPEAFF.

This sequence joins TRBV30 and TRBJ2-7, with a tentative D call TRBD2 (6 bases). With 3 bases removed from V and 4 bases from J, the gap between germline ends came to 10 bases. Germline V gives CDR1 GTSNPN, CDR2 SVGIG (reference sequence). CDR3 length: 12 residues. The CDR3 DNA follows: TGTGCCTGGAGGACTAGTACTTACGAGCAGTACTTC. This gives the protein CAWRTSTYEQYF. The whole variable domain, filled in from reference TRBV30 and TRBJ2-7, reads SQTIHQWPATLVQPVGSPLSLECTVEGTSNPNLYWYRQAAGRGLQLLFYSVGIGQISSEVPQNLSASRPQDRQFILSSKKLLLSDSGFYLCAWRTSTYEQYFGPGTRLTVT.

The gene calls are TRBV20-1 and TRBJ2-3; D is perhaps TRBD1 or TRBD2 (5 bases each). The CDR3 totals 17 residues. Germline loops: CDR1 DFQATT, CDR2 SNEGSKA (reference sequence). Trimming took 0 bases from V and 0 from J, leaving 16 bases between them. The CDR3 DNA reads TGCAGTGCTAGAGAAATGAGGGGCTTTGGGAGCACAGATACGCAGTATTTT. Translation: CSAREMRGFGSTDTQYF.

A single count supports this clonotype. CDR3 nucleotides: TGTGCTAGTGGCTTTAGCGGGAGCGGGCAGTACTTC. Translated: CASGFSGSGQYF. The chain has TRBV12-5 and TRBJ2-7, with 9 bases identical to TRBD2. Trimming cost V 6 bases and J 9 bases; bases outside gene matches: 6. Germline CDR1 is LGHNT and CDR2 is FRNRAP. The CDR3 contains 12 residues.

The chain uses TRBV5-1 and TRBJ1-1, with TRBD1 matching over 8 bases. The CDR3 has 16 residues. After removal of 4 bases from V and 8 bases from J, the junction contained 16 bases not matched to a gene. Germline assignment: CDR1 SGHRS and CDR2 YFSETQ. The CDR3 nucleotides are TGCGCCAGCAGCCCGGACGGACAGGGTTTGAGGGCAGAAGCTTTCTTT. It specifies CASSPDGQGLRAEAFF.

This clonotype was counted between two and nine times. The chain combines TRBV7-9 with TRBJ1-2; no definite D call. The CDR3 length is 12 residues. V lost 5 bases to trimming and J lost 8 bases, with 12 bases between them. Germline CDR1 SEHNR, CDR2 FQNEAQ (reference sequence). The CDR3 protein is CASSPILGGYTF. In DNA, the CDR3 is TGTGCCAGCAGCCCAATCCTGGGGGGCTACACCTTC.

This clonotype has a single count. The gene calls are TRBV7-9 and TRBJ2-7, with D perhaps assigned TRBD1 or TRBD2 (6 bases each). The CDR3 extends over 17 amino acids. The V end lost 5 bases, the J end lost 4 bases, and 24 bases lay between the germline ends. Germline V gene data show CDR1 as SEHNR and CDR2 as FQNEAQ (reference sequence). CDR3 amino acids: CASSPPRQEEGGYEQYF. The CDR3, as DNA: TGTGCCAGCAGCCCCCCGCGGCAAGAGGAGGGGGGTTACGAGCAGTACTTC.

The chain carries TRBV19 and TRBJ2-7; the match to TRBD2 covers 11 bases. This CDR3 is built from 14 residues. The V gene's germline CDR1 is LNHDA and CDR2 SQIVND (reference sequence). Trimming removed 8 bases from V and 5 bases from J; junction bases left unmatched: 8. CDR3 sequence: CASDRLAGLDEQYF. The CDR3 bases are TGTGCCAGTGACCGACTAGCGGGATTAGACGAGCAGTACTTC.